The 10 T cell receptor beta chains below were found in one sample sequenced in a study of shared clonotypes between healthy human individuals. Method: immunoSEQ multiplex PCR; TCRdb's copy keeps in-frame clones and lacks some. The sample records 2 million to 2.5 million clones, roughly 91% being singletons. Positively selected for CCR7, the CD45RO-negative cells used as naive CD8 cells excluded terminally differentiated effector memory CD45RA+ cells. Material: naive CD8+ T cells from PBMCs. The receptor set was obtained from a man younger than 30 in good health. Some clones in this sample may be carry-over from other donors' samples.

The chain links TRBV2 to TRBJ2-1; 14 bases are a match to TRBD2. The germline V gene has CDR1 SNHLY and CDR2 FYNNEI. The V and J ends lost 6 bases and 6 bases, in that order; junction bases with no gene match: 7. This CDR3 region has 16 residues. The DNA for the CDR3 is TGTGCCAGCAGCGGAGGGACTAGCGGGAGAGGCAATGAGCAGTTCTTC. Translated, it gives CASSGGTSGRGNEQFF.

V and J are TRBV19 and TRBJ1-5; weak D call: TRBD1 (6 bases). This CDR3 is built from 16 residues. Between the trimmed V and J ends, which lost 4 bases and 5 bases, there was a span of 18 bases. Germline CDR1 and CDR2: LNHDA and SQIVND (reference sequence). The CDR3 sequence: CASSTPDRDTDQPQHF. Here the CDR3 DNA reads TGTGCCAGTAGTACACCTGACCGGGACACTGATCAGCCCCAGCATTTT.

This sequence joins TRBV6-6 and TRBJ1-2, with D perhaps matching TRBD1 (5 bases). This CDR3 is built from 14 residues. The V end lost 1 base, the J end lost 7 bases, and 13 bases lay between the germline ends. CDR1 is MNHNY, CDR2 SVGAGI, per germline (reference sequence). CDR3 region: CASSYWGKTAGYTF. In nucleotides, the CDR3 is TGTGCCAGCAGTTACTGGGGGAAGACAGCTGGCTACACCTTC.

Comments on this clone: This sample includes further DNA sequences coding for the same CDR3. The rearrangement joins TRBV7-6 to TRBJ2-7; no clear D gene. Deletions cut 5 bases from V and 3 bases from J, with 11 bases between. CDR1 and CDR2 from the germline V gene are SGHVS and FNYEAQ. CDR3 length: 13 amino acids. In nucleotides, the CDR3 is TGTGCCAGCAGCCCGGACGGAAACTACGAGCAGTACTTC. Protein sequence: CASSPDGNYEQYF. Full variable domain (rest looked up from reference TRBV7-6 and TRBJ2-7): GAGVSQSPRYKVTKRGQDVALRCDPISGHVSLYWYRQALGQGPEFLTYFNYEAQQDKSGLPNDRFSAERPEGSISTLTIQRTEQRDSAMYRCASSPDGNYEQYFGPGTRLTVT.

This chain connects TRBV9 to TRBJ1-1, with a tentative D call TRBD1 (6 bases). The CDR3 runs 17 residues. With 4 bases removed from V and 0 bases from J, the gap between germline ends came to 19 bases. Germline CDR1 and CDR2: SGDLS and YYNGEE. This CDR3 is CASSLPTGPNMNTEAFF. CDR3 in DNA: TGTGCCAGCAGCTTACCCACAGGGCCCAACATGAACACTGAAGCTTTCTTT. The full variable domain, its missing parts supplied by reference TRBV9 and TRBJ1-1, is DSGVTQTPKHLITATGQRVTLRCSPRSGDLSVYWYQQSLDQGLQFLIQYYNGEERAKGNILERFSAQQFPDLHSELNLSSLELGDSALYFCASSLPTGPNMNTEAFFGQGTRLTVV.

J is TRBJ2-2 and V is TRBV7-9; D possibly uses TRBD1 or TRBD2 (5 bases each). This CDR3 has 14 amino acids. The germline V and J ends were trimmed by 5 bases and 5 bases, with 12 bases remaining between them. CDR1 is SEHNR and CDR2 is FQNEAQ in the germline V gene (reference sequence). CDR3 amino acids: CASSLGERTGELFF. The CDR3 region has the DNA TGTGCCAGCAGCCTAGGGGAGAGGACCGGGGAGCTGTTTTTT.

This clone was counted a single time. The V gene is TRBV6-5, the J gene TRBJ2-7, with TRBD2 as a possible D gene (5 bases). The CDR3 extends over 12 amino acids. Trimming removed 5 bases at V and 3 bases at J, with 8 bases between. The germline gives CDR1 MNHEY, CDR2 SVGAGI. The CDR3: CASSPGIYEQYF. The CDR3 bases are TGTGCCAGCAGTCCCGGGATCTACGAGCAGTACTTC.

The chain is built from TRBV4-3 and TRBJ2-6; D is tentatively TRBD1 or TRBD2 (5 bases each). Germline V gene lookup returns CDR1 LGHNA and CDR2 YSLEER. V lost 0 bases and J lost 2, with 14 bases in between. This CDR3 is 18 amino acids long. CDR3 in DNA: TGCGCCAGCAGCCAAGATCTGTTGAAGGGACCTGGGGCCAACGTCCTGACTTTC. Its translation is CASSQDLLKGPGANVLTF.

V is TRBV30 and J is TRBJ2-3; no clear D gene. V dropped 0 bases and J dropped 0 bases, with 7 bases sitting between them. Germline V gene data show CDR1 as GTSNPN and CDR2 as SVGIG (reference sequence). There are 14 residues in the CDR3. The CDR3 loop is CAWSVGLSTDTQYF. The CDR3 DNA reads as TGTGCCTGGAGTGTCGGGTTAAGCACAGATACGCAGTATTTT.

This clone was observed a few times. Other DNA sequences in the sample encode the same CDR3. V gene TRBV11-2 combines with J gene TRBJ1-1, with D possibly TRBD1 on 5 matching bases. With 4 bases removed from V and 8 bases from J, the gap between germline ends came to 5 bases. The CDR3 totals 10 residues. Germline lookup yields CDR1 SGHAT and CDR2 FQNNGV. The CDR3 reads CASSSGEAFF. The CDR3 DNA reads TGTGCCAGCAGCTCAGGGGAAGCTTTCTTT.